A selection of T cell receptor beta chains follows, all from one sample in a study of T cell repertoires in cytomegalovirus infection. From the reads, TCRdb called clonotypes with MiXCR, one entry per CDR3 protein. Seen here are 630,000 or so distinct CDR3 sequences, more than 20% observed once, and the top ten hold roughly 8%. The sequencing sample was made of CD8+ T cells from PBMCs. The receptors here all came from a human donor in good health (CMV status not recorded). Some clones in this sample may be carry-over from other donors' samples. The CDR3 runs from the conserved cysteine through the conserved F or W. Each record gives: J gene, V gene, clone size, D gene, CDR3 protein, CDR3 DNA. A D gene is named only where the DNA matches it firmly. Size is stated for part of the rows, as once, few or many counts, or as a class when the clone is expanded.

j_call: TRBJ1-4; v_call: TRBV14; clone_size: NA; d_call: NA; cdr3_aa: CASSPWFVSTGNEEKLFF; cdr3_nt: TGTGCCAGCAGCCCCTGGTTCGTGTCGACAGGAAACGAAGAAAAACTGTTTTTT
j_call: TRBJ2-1; v_call: TRBV6-5; clone_size: NA; d_call: NA; cdr3_aa: CASRASNEQFF; cdr3_nt: TGTGCCAGCAGAGCCTCCAATGAGCAGTTCTTC
j_call: TRBJ1-5; v_call: TRBV12-3/TRBV12-4; clone_size: NA; d_call: NA; cdr3_aa: CASSGDHQPQHF; cdr3_nt: TGTGCCAGCAGTGGAGATCATCAGCCCCAGCATTTT
j_call: TRBJ1-2; v_call: TRBV29-1; clone_size: NA; d_call: TRBD1; cdr3_aa: CSAVSDRGRYGYTF; cdr3_nt: TGCAGCGCCGTTAGTGACAGGGGCCGCTATGGCTACACCTTC
j_call: TRBJ2-3; v_call: TRBV20-1; clone_size: few; d_call: TRBD2; cdr3_aa: CSARYSGASTDTQYF; cdr3_nt: TGCAGTGCTAGATATAGCGGGGCTAGCACAGATACGCAGTATTTT
j_call: TRBJ2-1; v_call: TRBV4-1; clone_size: NA; d_call: NA; cdr3_aa: CASSHGAFNEQFF; cdr3_nt: TGCGCCAGCAGCCACGGGGCCTTCAATGAGCAGTTCTTC
j_call: TRBJ2-4; v_call: TRBV12-3/TRBV12-4; clone_size: few; d_call: TRBD2; cdr3_aa: CASSPLEGGAKNIQYF; cdr3_nt: TGTGCCAGCAGTCCCCTCGAGGGAGGGGCCAAAAACATTCAGTACTTC
j_call: TRBJ2-4; v_call: TRBV7-9; clone_size: few; d_call: NA; cdr3_aa: CASSSTDLAKNIQYF; cdr3_nt: TGTGCCAGCAGCTCCACGGACCTAGCCAAAAACATTCAGTACTTC
j_call: TRBJ1-2; v_call: TRBV12-3/TRBV12-4; clone_size: many; d_call: NA; cdr3_aa: CASTQGIVLGYTF; cdr3_nt: TGTGCCAGCACCCAAGGGATAGTCCTAGGCTACACCTTC
j_call: TRBJ2-2; v_call: TRBV14; clone_size: NA; d_call: TRBD2; cdr3_aa: CASSQDLLAGFTGELFF; cdr3_nt: TGTGCCAGCAGCCAAGACCTTCTAGCGGGTTTCACCGGGGAGCTGTTTTTT
j_call: TRBJ1-6; v_call: TRBV20-1; clone_size: NA; d_call: NA; cdr3_aa: CSAYRPDNSPLHF; cdr3_nt: TGCAGTGCGTACCGTCCGGATAATTCACCCCTCCACTTT
j_call: TRBJ1-2; v_call: TRBV28; clone_size: NA; d_call: NA; cdr3_aa: CASSLSDSLHGYTF; cdr3_nt: TGTGCCAGCAGTTTATCGGACTCCCTCCACGGCTACACCTTC
j_call: TRBJ2-1; v_call: TRBV28; clone_size: many; d_call: TRBD2; cdr3_aa: CASRGQRLYGTSGYNEQFF; cdr3_nt: TGTGCCAGCAGGGGTCAGAGACTGTACGGGACTAGCGGCTACAATGAGCAGTTCTTC
j_call: TRBJ1-2; v_call: TRBV6-2/TRBV6-3; clone_size: NA; d_call: TRBD1; cdr3_aa: CASRLDRGPLYGYTF; cdr3_nt: TGTGCCAGCCGGCTCGACAGGGGGCCTTTATATGGCTACACCTTC
j_call: TRBJ2-1; v_call: TRBV7-2; clone_size: many; d_call: NA; cdr3_aa: CASSRTGVYNEQFF; cdr3_nt: TGTGCCAGCAGCCGTACGGGAGTTTACAATGAGCAGTTCTTC
j_call: TRBJ2-2; v_call: TRBV28; clone_size: many; d_call: TRBD1; cdr3_aa: CASSSTGYTGELFF; cdr3_nt: TGTGCCAGCAGTTCGACAGGGTACACCGGGGAGCTGTTTTTT
j_call: TRBJ2-5; v_call: TRBV7-9; clone_size: many; d_call: NA; cdr3_aa: CASSLGRPWETQYF; cdr3_nt: TGTGCCAGCAGCTTAGGTCGGCCTTGGGAGACCCAGTACTTC
j_call: TRBJ2-3; v_call: TRBV10-3; clone_size: NA; d_call: TRBD2; cdr3_aa: CAIRALAGDTQYF; cdr3_nt: TGTGCCATCAGGGCGTTAGCGGGAGATACGCAGTATTTT
j_call: TRBJ2-3; v_call: TRBV11-3; clone_size: NA; d_call: TRBD1; cdr3_aa: CASSSRTGEPTDTQYF; cdr3_nt: TGTGCCAGCAGCTCCCGGACAGGGGAACCCACAGATACGCAGTATTTT
j_call: TRBJ2-3; v_call: TRBV28; clone_size: NA; d_call: TRBD2; cdr3_aa: CASSLVGGTSGTDTQYF; cdr3_nt: TGTGCCAGCAGTTTAGTGGGAGGGACTAGCGGCACAGATACGCAGTATTTT